These 10 T cell receptor beta chains share one sample of origin, sequenced in a study of T-cell reconstitution after alpha-beta-depleted transplantation in children. Unique molecular identifiers were incorporated during preparation of the TCRbeta library. TCRdb re-called the PCR reads through MiXCR, storing one row per CDR3 protein. The sample lists about a million distinct CDR3 sequences, about 29% seen once, with roughly 28% in the top ten. The specimen comprised PBMCs, mostly from graft donor cells, sampled 360 days after TCRalphabeta/CD19-depleted stem cell transplant. The receptors derive from a boy younger than two who had a stem cell transplant for SCID, so the T cells may come from the graft donor.

The chain joins TRBV15 to TRBJ2-3; D unclear. V dropped 2 bases and J dropped 2 bases, with 8 bases sitting between them. Germline assignment: CDR1 LNHNV and CDR2 YYDKDF (reference sequence). The CDR3 covers 14 residues. The CDR3: CATSRMRNTDTQYF. DNA for the CDR3: TGTGCCACCAGCAGAATGAGGAACACAGATACGCAGTATTTT.

This clonotype was counted a few times. The chain recombines TRBV9 with TRBJ2-3; 7 bases align to TRBD2. CDR1 and CDR2 (germline): SGDLS, YYNGEE. The J segment lost 0 bases and the V segment lost 2 bases, leaving 6 bases of the junction unmatched. The CDR3 spans 16 residues. CDR3 amino acids: CASSVQLATSTDTQYF. The CDR3 region has the DNA TGTGCCAGCAGCGTTCAACTAGCGACTAGCACAGATACGCAGTATTTT.

The CDR3 region is CSVAARTAGRYQETQYF. The CDR3 nucleotides read TGCAGCGTTGCGGCACGGACCGCAGGAAGGTACCAAGAGACCCAGTACTTC. The chain carries TRBV29-1 and TRBJ2-5; D remains ambiguous. Deletions cut 4 bases from V and 0 bases from J, with 21 bases between. The CDR3 sequence is 17 residues long. Germline values: CDR1 SQVTM, CDR2 ANQGSEA.

V usage is TRBV20-1 and J usage is TRBJ2-7; a weak D match, TRBD2 (5 bases). Germline CDR1 and CDR2: DFQATT and SNEGSKA (reference sequence). CDR3 size: 13 residues. V gave up 5 bases and J gave up 2 bases, with 13 bases separating them. CDR3 protein: CSALAPGTYEQYF. Here the CDR3 DNA reads TGCAGTGCTCTGGCCCCGGGGACCTACGAGCAGTACTTC.

CDR3 region: CASSPDRMTYEQYF. The CDR3 bases are TGTGCCAGCAGCCCGGACAGGATGACCTACGAGCAGTACTTC. This sequence joins TRBV7-2 and TRBJ2-7, with 7 nucleotides matching TRBD1. The CDR3 covers 14 residues. The trim removed 5 bases at V and 2 bases at J, leaving 6 bases unmatched. Germline V gives CDR1 SGHTA, CDR2 FQGNSA.

This clonotype showed up just a few times. The chain is built from TRBV7-9 and TRBJ2-7, with 9 bases matching TRBD1. The CDR3 consists of 15 residues. Germline trimming cut 3 bases from V and 6 bases from J; bases unmatched to any gene: 9. From germline, CDR1 is SEHNR and CDR2 FQNEAQ (reference sequence). The CDR3 nucleotides read TGTGCCAGCAGCTTCCCCGGGACAGGGCATAGCGAGCAGTACTTC. It codes for CASSFPGTGHSEQYF. Variable domain in full (rest from reference TRBV7-9 and TRBJ2-7): DTGVSQNPRHKITKRGQNVTFRCDPISEHNRLYWYRQTLGQGPEFLTYFQNEAQLEKSRLLSDRFSAERPKGSFSTLEIQRTEQGDSAMYLCASSFPGTGHSEQYFGPGTRLTVT.

The chain carries TRBV24-1 and TRBJ2-7; D ambiguous. This CDR3 region has 17 residues. Trimming removed 1 base at V and 4 bases at J, with 19 bases between. Germline CDR1 reads KGHDR; CDR2 reads SFDVKD. CDR3: CATSDFADERTCYEQYF. The CDR3 DNA is TGTGCCACCAGTGATTTTGCAGACGAAAGAACATGTTACGAGCAGTACTTC.

The chain carries TRBV11-2 and TRBJ2-3; 7 bases align to TRBD2. V was clipped by 1 base and J by 5 bases; unmatched bases: 15. CDR3 length: 18 amino acids. CDR1 and CDR2 (germline): SGHAT, FQNNGV. The CDR3 loop is CASSLGVIGGAGLDTQYF. DNA for the CDR3: TGTGCCAGCAGCTTAGGAGTTATCGGGGGAGCGGGATTAGATACGCAGTATTTT. Full variable domain (rest looked up from reference TRBV11-2 and TRBJ2-3): EAGVAQSPRYKIIEKRQSVAFWCNPISGHATLYWYQQILGQGPKLLIQFQNNGVVDDSQLPKDRFSAERLKGVDSTLKIQPAKLEDSAVYLCASSLGVIGGAGLDTQYFGPGTRLTVL.

This clonotype was counted only a few times. The genes are TRBV25-1 and TRBJ2-4; 7 nucleotides match TRBD2. This CDR3 is built from 10 residues. V gave up 8 bases and J gave up 8 bases; unmatched junction bases: 0. CDR1 MGHDK and CDR2 SYGVNS come from the germline V gene. The CDR3 region has the DNA TGTGCCAGCCGGGGGGACATTCAGTACTTC. Residues: CASRGDIQYF.

The gene calls are TRBV11-1 and TRBJ2-6; the D gene is possibly TRBD1 (5 bases). Germline V lookup: CDR1 SGHAT, CDR2 FQDESV (reference sequence). Trimming left V 1 base short and J 0 bases short, with 10 bases between. The CDR3 sequence is 17 residues long. CDR3 in amino acids: CASSLVGGASGANVLTF. CDR3 bases: TGTGCCAGCAGCTTAGTGGGTGGGGCCTCTGGGGCCAACGTCCTGACTTTC.